This T cell receptor (beta chain) stems from a study of blood T cell repertoires in COVID-19. About the research overall: Samples taken during acute and convalescent COVID-19 were collected in the United States, Italy and Spain. The cDNA or gDNA used as material had been derived from T cells, B-cell-depleted T cells, or PBMCs.

Trimming shortened V by 5 bases and J by 6 bases, and 14 bases separated the two germline ends. CDR1 is MGHDK and CDR2 is SYGVNS in the germline V gene. CDR3 length: 15 amino acids. The authors' processing: Cell counts per sample came from amplifying reference gene primers. Profiling relied on immunoSEQ multiplex PCR, and the TCRdb table lists in-frame clones only, not all of them. The V and J calls and clone size come from that table; D and trimming were worked out from the DNA. The table lists 200,000 to 250,000 clones, around 90% of them singletons. The TCR comes from a man aged 18 to 35 with active or convalescent COVID-19. Sequencing was carried out using peripheral blood. This rearrangement joins TRBV25-1 to TRBJ1-6, with D perhaps matching TRBD1 (6 bases). The CDR3 DNA reads TGTGCCAGCAGTCCCCGAGGGGGTTTTAATTCACCCCTCCACTTT. It translates to CASSPRGGFNSPLHF.